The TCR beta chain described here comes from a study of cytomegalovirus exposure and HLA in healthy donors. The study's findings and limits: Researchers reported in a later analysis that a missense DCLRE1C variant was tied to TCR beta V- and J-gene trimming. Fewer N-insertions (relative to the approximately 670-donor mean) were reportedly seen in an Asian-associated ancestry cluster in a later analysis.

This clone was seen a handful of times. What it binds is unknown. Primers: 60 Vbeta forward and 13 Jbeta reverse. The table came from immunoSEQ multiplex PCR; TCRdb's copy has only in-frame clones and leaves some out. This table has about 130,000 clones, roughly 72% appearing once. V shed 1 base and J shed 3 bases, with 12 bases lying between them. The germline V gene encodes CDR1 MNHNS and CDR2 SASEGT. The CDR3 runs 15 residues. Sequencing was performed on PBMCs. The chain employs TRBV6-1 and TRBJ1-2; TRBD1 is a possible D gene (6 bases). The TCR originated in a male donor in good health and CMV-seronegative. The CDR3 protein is CASSEGATGYYGYTF. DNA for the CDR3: TGTGCCAGCAGTGAAGGGGCCACAGGGTACTATGGCTACACCTTC.